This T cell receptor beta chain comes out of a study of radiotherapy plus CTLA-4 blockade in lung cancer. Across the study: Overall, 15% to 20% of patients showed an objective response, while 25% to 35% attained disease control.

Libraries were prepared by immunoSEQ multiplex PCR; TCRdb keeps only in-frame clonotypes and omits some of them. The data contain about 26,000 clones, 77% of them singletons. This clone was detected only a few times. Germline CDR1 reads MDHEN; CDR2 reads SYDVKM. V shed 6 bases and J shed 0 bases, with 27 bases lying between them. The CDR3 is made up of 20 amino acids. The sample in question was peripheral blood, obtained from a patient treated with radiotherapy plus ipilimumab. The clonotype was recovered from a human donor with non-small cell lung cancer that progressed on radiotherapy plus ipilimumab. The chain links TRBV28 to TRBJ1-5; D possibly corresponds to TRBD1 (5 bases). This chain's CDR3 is CASSPGPAVGSGNSNQPQHF. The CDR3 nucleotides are TGTGCCAGCAGCCCCGGGCCAGCCGTGGGGTCAGGGAATAGCAATCAGCCCCAGCATTTT.